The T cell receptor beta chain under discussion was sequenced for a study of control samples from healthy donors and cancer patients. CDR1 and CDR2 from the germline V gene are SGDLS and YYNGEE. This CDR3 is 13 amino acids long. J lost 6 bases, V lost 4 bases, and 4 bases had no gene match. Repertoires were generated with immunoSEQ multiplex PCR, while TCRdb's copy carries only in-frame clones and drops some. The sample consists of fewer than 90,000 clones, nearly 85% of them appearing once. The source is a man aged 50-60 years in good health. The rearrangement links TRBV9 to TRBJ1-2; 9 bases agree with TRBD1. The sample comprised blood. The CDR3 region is CASSTGQGHGYTF. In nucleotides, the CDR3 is TGTGCCAGCAGCACGGGACAGGGTCATGGCTACACCTTC.